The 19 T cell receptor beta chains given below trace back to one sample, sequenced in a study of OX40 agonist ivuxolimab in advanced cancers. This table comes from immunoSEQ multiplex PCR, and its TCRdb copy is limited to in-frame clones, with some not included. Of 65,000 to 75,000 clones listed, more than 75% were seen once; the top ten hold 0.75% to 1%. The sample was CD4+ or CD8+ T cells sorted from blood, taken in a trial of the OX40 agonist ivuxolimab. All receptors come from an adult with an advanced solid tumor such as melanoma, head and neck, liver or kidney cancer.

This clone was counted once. The CDR3 DNA reads as TGTGCCAGCTCACCGGGCACGAACTATGGCTACACCTTC. Its translation is CASSPGTNYGYTF. V is TRBV18 and J is TRBJ1-2; D not certain. V lost 3 bases, J lost 2 bases, and 7 bases lay in between. The germline gives CDR1 KGHSH, CDR2 LQKENI. The CDR3 spans 13 residues.

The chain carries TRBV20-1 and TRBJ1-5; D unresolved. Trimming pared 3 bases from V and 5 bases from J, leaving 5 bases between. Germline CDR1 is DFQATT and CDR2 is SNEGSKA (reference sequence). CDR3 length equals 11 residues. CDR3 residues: CSASSDQPQHF. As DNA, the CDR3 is TGCAGTGCTAGTTCCGATCAGCCCCAGCATTTT.

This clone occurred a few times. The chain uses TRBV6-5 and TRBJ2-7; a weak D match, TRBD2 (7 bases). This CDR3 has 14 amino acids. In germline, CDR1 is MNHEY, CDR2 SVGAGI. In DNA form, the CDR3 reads TGTGAGGCTGGGGGGGACACTCTCTCCTACGAGCAGTACTTC. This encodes CEAGGDTLSYEQYF.

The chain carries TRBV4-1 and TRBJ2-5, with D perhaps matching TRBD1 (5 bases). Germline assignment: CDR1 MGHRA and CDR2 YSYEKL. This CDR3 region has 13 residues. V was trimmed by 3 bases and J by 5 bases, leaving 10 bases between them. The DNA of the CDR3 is TGCGCCAGCAGCCATGTAGGGGTTGAGACCCAGTACTTC. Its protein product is CASSHVGVETQYF.

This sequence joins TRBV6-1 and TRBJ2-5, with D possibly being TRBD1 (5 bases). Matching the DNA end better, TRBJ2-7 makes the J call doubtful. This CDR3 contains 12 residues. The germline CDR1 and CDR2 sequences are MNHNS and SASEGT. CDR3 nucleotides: TGTGCCAGCAGGCCCCAGGGCTACGAGCAGTACTTC. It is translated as CASRPQGYEQYF.

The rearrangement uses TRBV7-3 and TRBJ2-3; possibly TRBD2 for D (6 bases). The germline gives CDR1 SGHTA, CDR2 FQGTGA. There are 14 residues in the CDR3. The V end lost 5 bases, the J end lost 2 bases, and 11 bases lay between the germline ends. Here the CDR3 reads CASSRGGTTDTQYF. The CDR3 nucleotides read TGTGCCAGCAGCCGGGGAGGAACCACAGATACGCAGTATTTT.

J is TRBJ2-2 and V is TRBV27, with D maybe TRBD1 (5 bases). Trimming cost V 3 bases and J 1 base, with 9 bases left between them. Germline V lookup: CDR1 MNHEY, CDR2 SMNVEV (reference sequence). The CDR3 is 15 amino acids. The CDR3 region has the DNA TGTGCCAGCAGTTTGGGGCCTTGGAACACCGGGGAGCTGTTTTTT. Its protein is CASSLGPWNTGELFF.

This chain's CDR3 is CATSLPGGQPQHF. The CDR3 region has the DNA TGTGCCACCAGCCTCCCGGGGGGTCAGCCCCAGCATTTT. The chain has TRBV15 and TRBJ1-5; possibly TRBD1 for D (5 bases). The CDR3 is 13 residues long. Germline CDR1 and CDR2: LNHNV and YYDKDF (reference sequence). V was cut by 5 bases and J by 6 bases, with 11 bases left in between.

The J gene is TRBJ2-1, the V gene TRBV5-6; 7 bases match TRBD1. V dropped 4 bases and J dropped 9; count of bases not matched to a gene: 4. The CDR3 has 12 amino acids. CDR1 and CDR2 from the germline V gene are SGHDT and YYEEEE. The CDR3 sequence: CASSMTGSEQFF. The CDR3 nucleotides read TGTGCCAGCAGCATGACAGGGAGTGAGCAGTTCTTC.

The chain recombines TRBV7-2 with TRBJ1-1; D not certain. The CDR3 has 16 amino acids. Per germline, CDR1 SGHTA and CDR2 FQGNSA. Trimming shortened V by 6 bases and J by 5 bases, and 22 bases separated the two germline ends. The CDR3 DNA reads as TGTGCCAGCAGGGAACTTTTAACGGCGGTAGAGACTGAAGCTTTCTTT. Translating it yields CASRELLTAVETEAFF.

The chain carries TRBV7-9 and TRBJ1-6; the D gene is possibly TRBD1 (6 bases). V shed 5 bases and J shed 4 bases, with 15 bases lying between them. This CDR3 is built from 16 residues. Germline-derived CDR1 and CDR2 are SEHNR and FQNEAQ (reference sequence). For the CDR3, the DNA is TGTGCCAGCAGCCTGGGACAAGGGTTTTATAATTCACCCCTCCACTTT. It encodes CASSLGQGFYNSPLHF. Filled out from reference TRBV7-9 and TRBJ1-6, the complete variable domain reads DTGVSQNPRHKITKRGQNVTFRCDPISEHNRLYWYRQTLGQGPEFLTYFQNEAQLEKSRLLSDRFSAERPKGSFSTLEIQRTEQGDSAMYLCASSLGQGFYNSPLHFGNGTRLTVT.

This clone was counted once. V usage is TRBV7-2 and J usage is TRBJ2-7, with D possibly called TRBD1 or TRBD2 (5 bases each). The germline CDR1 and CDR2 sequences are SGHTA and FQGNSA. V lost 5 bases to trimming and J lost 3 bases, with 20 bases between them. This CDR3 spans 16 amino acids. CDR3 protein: CASSALTGTVRYEQYF. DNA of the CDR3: TGTGCCAGCAGCGCCCTGACCGGGACCGTACGCTACGAGCAGTACTTC.

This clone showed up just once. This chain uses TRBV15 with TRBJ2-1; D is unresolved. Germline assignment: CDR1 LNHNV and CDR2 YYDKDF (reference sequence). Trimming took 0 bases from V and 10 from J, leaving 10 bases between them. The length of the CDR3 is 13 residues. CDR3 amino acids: CATSRDPTSEQFF. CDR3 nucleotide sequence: TGTGCCACCAGCAGAGATCCCACTTCCGAGCAGTTCTTC.

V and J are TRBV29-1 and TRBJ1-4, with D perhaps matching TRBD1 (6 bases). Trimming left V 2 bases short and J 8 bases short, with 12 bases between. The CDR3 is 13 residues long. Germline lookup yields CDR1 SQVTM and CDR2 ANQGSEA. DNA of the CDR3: TGCAGCGTTGAACCCAGCCAGGGGGAAAAACTGTTTTTT. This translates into CSVEPSQGEKLFF.

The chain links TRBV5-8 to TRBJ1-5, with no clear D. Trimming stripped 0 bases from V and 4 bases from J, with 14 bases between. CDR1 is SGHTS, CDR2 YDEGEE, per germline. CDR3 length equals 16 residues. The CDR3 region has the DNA TGTGCCAGCAGCTTGGAGCTCGGGGTAGGAAATCAGCCCCAGCATTTT. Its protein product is CASSLELGVGNQPQHF.

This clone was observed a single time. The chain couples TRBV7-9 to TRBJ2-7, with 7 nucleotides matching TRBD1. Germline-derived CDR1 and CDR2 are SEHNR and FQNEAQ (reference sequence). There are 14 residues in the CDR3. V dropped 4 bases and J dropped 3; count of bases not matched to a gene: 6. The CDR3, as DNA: TGTGCCAGCAGCTCGGGACAGCGTAACTACGAGCAGTACTTC. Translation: CASSSGQRNYEQYF.

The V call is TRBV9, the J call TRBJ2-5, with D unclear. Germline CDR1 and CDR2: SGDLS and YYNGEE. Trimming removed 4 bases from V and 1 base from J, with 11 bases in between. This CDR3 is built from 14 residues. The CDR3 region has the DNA TGTGCCAGCAGCCCAAGACGCTTCCAAGAGACCCAGTACTTC. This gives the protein CASSPRRFQETQYF.

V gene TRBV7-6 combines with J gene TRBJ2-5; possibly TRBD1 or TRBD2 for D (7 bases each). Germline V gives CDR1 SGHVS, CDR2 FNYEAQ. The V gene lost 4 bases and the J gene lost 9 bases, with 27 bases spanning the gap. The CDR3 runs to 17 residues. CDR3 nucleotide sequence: TGTGCCAGCAGCTCCCGGGGGAGGGGGCAGATCCTCGACCCCCAGTACTTC. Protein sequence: CASSSRGRGQILDPQYF.

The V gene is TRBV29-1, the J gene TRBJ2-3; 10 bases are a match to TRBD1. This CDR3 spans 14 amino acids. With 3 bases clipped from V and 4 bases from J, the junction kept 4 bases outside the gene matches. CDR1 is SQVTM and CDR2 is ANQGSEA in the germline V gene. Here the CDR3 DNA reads TGCAGCGTTGATAAGGACAGGGGGGCAGATACGCAGTATTTT. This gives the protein CSVDKDRGADTQYF.